This TCR beta chain was sequenced in a study of shared clonotypes between healthy human individuals. Study summary: Three plates each covered CD4 naive and memory; CD8 naive two, CD8 memory one.

Positive CCR7 selection of CD45RO-negative cells yielded the naive CD8 cells, and terminally differentiated effector memory CD45RA+ cells were excluded. Several immunoSEQ 96-well plates shared each subset's DNA, each plate a replicate. The DNA input per sorted-subset replicate PCR was 200 ng, corresponding to 25,000 to 35,000 T cell genomes. The data were produced by immunoSEQ multiplex PCR, yet TCRdb's version contains in-frame clones alone and is incomplete. The data contain approximately 2,200,000 clones, about 93% of them singletons. Worth noting for this clone: The antigen is unknown.

Study outcomes and limitations: Clonotypes shared by all four donors outscored non-shared clonotypes in generation probability.

Losses at the gene ends were 6 bases for V and 1 base for J; bases not matched to a gene: 6. The CDR3 is 15 amino acids. Germline CDR1 and CDR2: LNHDA and SQIVND (reference sequence). Sequences were obtained from naive CD8+ T cells from PBMCs. The receptor's source is a man between 18 and 35 years old in good health. Some clones in this sample may be carry-over from other donors' samples. V is TRBV19 and J is TRBJ2-7; TRBD2 agrees at 10 bases. The CDR3 region is CASSDWTSGSYEQYF. The CDR3 nucleotides are TGTGCCAGTAGCGACTGGACTAGCGGTTCCTACGAGCAGTACTTC.